This paragraph reports one TCR beta chain. Its antigen is unknown. The V gene's germline CDR1 is SGDLS and CDR2 YYNGEE. J lost 4 bases, V lost 4 bases, and 14 bases had no gene match. CDR3 size: 17 residues. Primers for the PCR totalled 60 Vbeta and 13 Jbeta. The assay was immunoSEQ multiplex PCR, and TCRdb's table has in-frame clones only and misses some. The table shows 280,000 or so clones, with 70% to 90% occurring only once. This record comes from a study of cytomegalovirus exposure and HLA in healthy donors. Study-wide results and limits: Later on, an analysis found that several of the most significant clusters appeared to be linked to common viral pathogens, which included parvovirus B19. The study listed under 200 cytomegalovirus-associated TCR beta chains. Solely CMV serostatus was available to characterize immune exposure. On later analysis, the bulk of CMV-associated TCR beta chains appeared to be HLA-restricted.

This rearrangement joins TRBV9 to TRBJ2-5; 9 bases agree with TRBD2. Sequencing was done on a sample of PBMCs. This clonotype was sampled from a young woman in good health and CMV-seronegative. The CDR3 DNA reads as TGTGCCAGCAGCCCCCGGGGAAGCGGGGGGAGGGGAGAGACCCAGTACTTC. Protein: CASSPRGSGGRGETQYF.